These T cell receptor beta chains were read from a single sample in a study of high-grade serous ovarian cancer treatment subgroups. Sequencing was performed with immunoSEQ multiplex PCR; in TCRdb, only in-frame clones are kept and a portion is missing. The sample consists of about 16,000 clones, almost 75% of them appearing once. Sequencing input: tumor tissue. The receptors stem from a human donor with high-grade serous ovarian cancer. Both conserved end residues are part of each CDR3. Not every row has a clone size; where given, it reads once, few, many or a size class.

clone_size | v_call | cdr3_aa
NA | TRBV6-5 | CASSYSGAGDTDTQYF
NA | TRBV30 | CACPNPTLNTGELFF
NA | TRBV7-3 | CASSLQAGGRTDTQYF
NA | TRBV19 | CASFTGGQGFYGYTF
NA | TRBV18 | CASRGTLNTGELFF
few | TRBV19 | CASSYGAGGSYEQYF
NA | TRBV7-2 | CASSSNRGAAETQYF
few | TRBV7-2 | CASSLGQGRSPLHF
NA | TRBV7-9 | CASSPGTGEYEQYF
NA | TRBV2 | CASSRDRDTRSAYEQYF
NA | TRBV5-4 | CASSPSDRYQETQYF
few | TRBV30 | CAWSVAGRDLGGYTF
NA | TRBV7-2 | CASSPDRRGPNYGYTF
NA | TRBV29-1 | CSATTPRPETQYF
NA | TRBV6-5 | CASHWGGLNEQFF
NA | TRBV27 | CASSLYRGHEKLFF
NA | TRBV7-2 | CASPLLGRGRDTQYF
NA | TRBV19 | CASSIVGSNQPQHF
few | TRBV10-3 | CAISEVGSNQPQHF
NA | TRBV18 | CASSLTGNTDYEQYF
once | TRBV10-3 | CAISVYSNYGYTF
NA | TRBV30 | CAWTATGGFHTEAFF
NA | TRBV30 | CAWRGREEKLFF
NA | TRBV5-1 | CASNDGVSTEAFF
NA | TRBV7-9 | CASSSRGPDEKLFF
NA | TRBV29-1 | CSARLQGLPPGNTIYF
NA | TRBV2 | CAGEGQYYEQYF
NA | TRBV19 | CASSPRGYTQYF
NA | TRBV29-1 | CSVGRDKNSPLHF
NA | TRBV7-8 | CASSLAGGRRNTEAFF
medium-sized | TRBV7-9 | CASTEMRPLRGSNQPQHF
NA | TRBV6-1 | CASSARAGEGGNEQFF
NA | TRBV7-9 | CASSSINNEQFF
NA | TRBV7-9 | CASPRDRAPSGYTF
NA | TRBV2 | CASRDGWGNEGYEQYF
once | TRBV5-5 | CASSPRQGETYNSPLHF